This TCR beta chain was found in a study of CD8 T cells in ankylosing spondylitis. Notes on the study in general: Some of these motif variants have turned up before, in reports on reactive arthritis synovial fluid and blood. A TCR beta motif of fewer than ten highly homologous variants seemed to mark ankylosing spondylitis blood. A CD8+ phenotype characterized the disease-linked clones, which were relatively rare in peripheral blood.

By quantitative 5'-RACE with molecular barcodes, the TCR beta libraries were made. Via MiXCR, TCRdb re-called the 5' RACE reads, giving one row per CDR3 protein. Of fewer than 750,000 distinct CDR3 sequences in the sample, under 20% are singletons; the top ten hold under 20%. This clonotype came up a few times. Its antigen is currently unknown. Sequencing was performed on blood, either unsorted or a sorted T cell fraction (not recorded which). This receptor was identified in a male donor with ankylosing spondylitis.

DNA of the CDR3: TGCAGTGCTCCCCCGCCCTTTCGCGAGACCTACGAGCAGTACTTC. Residues: CSAPPPFRETYEQYF. The chain combines TRBV20-1 with TRBJ2-7; D unresolved. Trimming took off 5 bases at V and 2 bases at J, with 19 bases between the two ends. CDR3 size: 15 residues. Per the germline V gene, CDR1 is DFQATT and CDR2 is SNEGSKA (reference sequence).